The 17 T cell receptor beta chains in this list originate from one sample, sequenced in a study of PD-1 blockade in classical Hodgkin lymphoma. Method: immunoSEQ multiplex PCR; TCRdb's copy keeps in-frame clones and lacks some. Of roughly 20,000 clones in the sample, 75% to 85% are singletons; the top ten hold approximately 22%. The time point was: cycle 4 day 1 (C4D1), after less than 7 weeks of nivolumab. Relapses following autologous stem cell transplantation were seen in all patients, with brentuximab vedotin exposure varying. The specimen comprised peripheral blood mononuclear cells (PBMCs), sampled before the fourth cycle of nivolumab. The source of these receptors is a human donor with classical Hodgkin lymphoma.

This chain joins TRBV6-5 and TRBJ2-3; D gene unclear. The length of the CDR3 is 14 residues. V lost 0 bases to trimming and J lost 0 bases, with 4 bases between them. Per the germline V gene, CDR1 is MNHEY and CDR2 is SVGAGI. The CDR3 DNA follows: TGTGCCAGCAGTTACTCAGTTAGCACAGATACGCAGTATTTT. Amino acid sequence: CASSYSVSTDTQYF.

This sequence joins TRBV6-5 and TRBJ1-1; tentatively, D is TRBD1 (5 bases). Per germline, CDR1 MNHEY and CDR2 SVGAGI. V lost 5 bases and J lost 0, with 10 bases in between. CDR3 size: 14 residues. CDR3 sequence: CASSLGTLNTEAFF. The CDR3 coding sequence is TGTGCCAGCAGTCTCGGGACCCTGAACACTGAAGCTTTCTTT.

This chain joins TRBV6-5 and TRBJ1-2; 7 nucleotides line up with TRBD1. J lost 4 bases, V lost 6 bases, and 5 bases had no gene match. The CDR3 runs to 13 residues. Germline V gene sequence: CDR1 MNHEY, CDR2 SVGAGI. The CDR3 loop reads CASSLGQAYGYTF. CDR3 coding DNA: TGTGCCAGCAGCCTTGGACAGGCCTATGGCTACACCTTC.

This chain joins TRBV15 and TRBJ1-5, with TRBD1 matching 9 bases. Germline CDR1 is LNHNV and CDR2 is YYDKDF (reference sequence). The CDR3 has 16 amino acids. V dropped 5 bases and J dropped 6; count of bases not matched to a gene: 11. CDR3 amino acids: CATSGGLGQGSQPQHF. The CDR3 bases are TGTGCCACCAGCGGCGGACTGGGACAGGGTTCTCAGCCCCAGCATTTT.

The rearrangement uses TRBV28 and TRBJ1-5, with TRBD1 matching over 12 bases. Trimming removed 5 bases from V and 2 bases from J; junction bases left unmatched: 10. This CDR3 comprises 18 residues. Germline CDR1 reads MDHEN; CDR2 reads SYDVKM. The CDR3 is CASSPVSGQGARNQPQHF. CDR3 sequence (DNA): TGTGCCAGCAGTCCAGTATCGGGACAGGGGGCACGCAATCAGCCCCAGCATTTT.

The chain links TRBV9 to TRBJ2-1; D remains ambiguous. Trimming removed 0 bases from V and 9 bases from J, with 16 bases in between. This CDR3 is built from 15 residues. CDR1 is SGDLS, CDR2 YYNGEE, per germline. The CDR3 loop is CASSVDSVPSREQFF. The CDR3 DNA reads as TGTGCCAGCAGCGTAGATTCCGTCCCTTCGCGTGAGCAGTTCTTC.

This clone was detected only once. The V call is TRBV18, the J call TRBJ2-7; D remains ambiguous. The CDR3 runs 14 residues. Germline CDR1 is KGHSH and CDR2 is LQKENI. V shed 2 bases and J shed 1 base, with 9 bases lying between them. CDR3 DNA sequence: TGTGCCAGCTCACCAGAAATGGGGTCCTACGAGCAGTACTTC. Protein: CASSPEMGSYEQYF.

The chain combines TRBV7-2 with TRBJ2-7; tentatively, D is TRBD2 (6 bases). Germline V gene lookup returns CDR1 SGHTA and CDR2 FQGNSA. The CDR3 covers 14 residues. Trimming cost V 5 bases and J 4 bases, with 15 bases left between them. Written as DNA, the CDR3 is TGTGCCAGCAGCCGGGACTCCCTTCAATACGAGCAGTACTTC. Translating it yields CASSRDSLQYEQYF.

The chain links TRBV7-2 to TRBJ2-3; a weak D match, TRBD1 (5 bases). CDR1 SGHTA and CDR2 FQGNSA come from the germline V gene. This CDR3 region has 15 residues. The ends were cut back, 5 bases at V and 1 base at J, with 13 bases in the middle. CDR3 protein: CASSPRQSRTDTQYF. The DNA for the CDR3 is TGTGCCAGCAGCCCGAGACAGTCCCGCACAGATACGCAGTATTTT.

V usage is TRBV7-2 and J usage is TRBJ2-3, with a weak D call TRBD2 (6 bases). V was cut by 2 bases and J by 4 bases, with 16 bases left in between. This CDR3 is 16 amino acids long. Germline V gene sequence: CDR1 SGHTA, CDR2 FQGNSA. The CDR3 DNA reads as TGTGCCAGCAGCTTAAGCTCCGGGAGAACGGCAGATACGCAGTATTTT. This gives the protein CASSLSSGRTADTQYF.

This clone was picked up one time. J is TRBJ1-1 and V is TRBV30; D is unresolved. Between the trimmed V and J ends, which lost 2 bases and 11 bases, there was a span of 24 bases. The CDR3 extends over 15 amino acids. Germline V gene lookup returns CDR1 GTSNPN and CDR2 SVGIG (reference sequence). This CDR3 is CAWSPLRYRDIRAFF. CDR3 coding DNA: TGTGCCTGGAGTCCCCTACGTTATAGAGACATACGTGCTTTCTTT.

By sample share, this clone is medium-sized. The V call is TRBV6-6, the J call TRBJ2-5, with D possibly being TRBD1 or TRBD2 (5 bases each). The CDR3 covers 14 residues. The V gene lost 0 bases and the J gene lost 5 bases, with 10 bases spanning the gap. The V gene's germline CDR1 is MNHNY and CDR2 SVGAGI (reference sequence). The CDR3 bases are TGTGCCAGCAGTTACTCTGGGGGTCCGGAGACCCAGTACTTC. It translates to CASSYSGGPETQYF.

This clone was detected a few times. The chain is built from TRBV19 and TRBJ2-7, with TRBD1 matching over 9 bases. J was trimmed by 5 bases and V by 5 bases; bases with no gene match: 7. The CDR3 is made up of 14 amino acids. The V gene's germline CDR1 is LNHDA and CDR2 SQIVND (reference sequence). CDR3 amino acids: CASSPGTGLHEQYV. As DNA, the CDR3 is TGTGCCAGTAGTCCGGGGACAGGGCTCCACGAGCAGTACGTC.

The chain combines TRBV4-3 with TRBJ1-1, with a tentative D call TRBD1 (5 bases). CDR1 and CDR2 (germline): LGHNA, YSLEER. The CDR3 is made up of 14 amino acids. The ends were cut back, 0 bases at V and 6 bases at J, with 11 bases in the middle. The DNA of the CDR3 is TGCGCCAGCAGCCAAGATTTCAGGGTTTCTGAAGCTTTCTTT. This sequence encodes CASSQDFRVSEAFF.

J is TRBJ2-7 and V is TRBV10-3; 11 bases line up with TRBD2. The CDR3 covers 15 residues. The germline V gene has CDR1 ENHRY and CDR2 SYGVKD. V gave up 5 bases and J gave up 4 bases; unmatched junction bases: 7. CDR3 in amino acids: CAISPTSGSGYEQYF. CDR3 DNA: TGTGCCATCAGTCCCACTAGCGGGAGCGGGTACGAGCAGTACTTC.

This clone was recorded once. The V and J genes are TRBV9 and TRBJ2-7; 8 bases line up with TRBD2. J gave up 2 bases and V 0 bases, and 10 bases lay outside the gene matches. This CDR3 has 17 residues. Germline V gene data show CDR1 as SGDLS and CDR2 as YYNGEE. The CDR3 here is CASSVGPGGPLAYEQYF. Written as DNA, the CDR3 is TGTGCCAGCAGCGTAGGACCGGGAGGGCCACTCGCCTACGAGCAGTACTTC.

This clone turned up a few times. The chain joins TRBV18 to TRBJ1-1; weak D call: TRBD1 (5 bases). Trimming removed 5 bases at V and 5 bases at J, with 12 bases between. The V gene's germline CDR1 is KGHSH and CDR2 LQKENI. CDR3 length equals 13 residues. DNA of the CDR3: TGTGCCAGCTCAATGGGGCTGGGGACTGAAGCTTTCTTT. Protein product: CASSMGLGTEAFF.